This record concerns one T cell receptor beta chain sequence. The Seattle patients joined while their infection was active and were tracked longitudinally afterward. V was trimmed by 2 bases and J by 3 bases, leaving 29 bases between them. The germline CDR1 and CDR2 sequences are SGHTA and FQGTGA. The CDR3 contains 20 residues. This sample is drawn from a study of blood T cell repertoires in COVID-19. Study in general: Sites in the United States, Italy and Spain provided acute and convalescent COVID-19 samples. PBMCs, B-cell-depleted T cells, or T cells provided the cDNA or gDNA that made up the material.

In the authors' workflow: Amplification with reference gene primers provided the estimates of nucleated cell counts. Assay: immunoSEQ multiplex PCR; the TCRdb copy retains only in-frame clones and omits some. From that table come the V and J calls and clone size; the DNA was used to work out D and trimming. This table holds 150,000 to 200,000 clones, roughly 87% found once. The material sequenced was peripheral blood. The clonotype comes from a woman aged 55 to 70 with COVID-19, enrolled during active disease. V usage is TRBV7-3 and J usage is TRBJ2-7, with D possibly being TRBD1 (6 bases). The CDR3 spells CASSLWVSRRISKGGYEQYV. The CDR3 nucleotides read TGTGCCAGCAGCTTATGGGTCAGTAGGCGAATATCGAAAGGGGGCTACGAGCAGTACGTC.